This TCR beta chain was sequenced in a study of blood T cell repertoires in COVID-19. Worth noting for this clone: Other DNA sequences in this specimen translate into the identical CDR3.

Original analysis: Reference gene primer amplification in the assay estimated nucleated cell counts. The table came from immunoSEQ multiplex PCR; TCRdb's copy has only in-frame clones and leaves some out. V and J calls and clone size follow that table, whereas D and trimming were derived from the DNA. The sample holds 250,000 to 350,000 clones, 90% seen once. The V end was cut by 1 base, the J end by 4 bases, with 7 bases between. This CDR3 region has 13 residues. The chain links TRBV12-3 or TRBV12-4 to TRBJ1-1, with D unclear. The sequencing sample was made of PBMCs or T cells enriched from blood (not recorded which). This receptor was identified in a man in his 60s who had recovered from COVID-19. Here the CDR3 DNA reads TGTGCCAGCAGTTTAGGACCGGGCACTGAAGCTTTCTTT. It encodes CASSLGPGTEAFF.